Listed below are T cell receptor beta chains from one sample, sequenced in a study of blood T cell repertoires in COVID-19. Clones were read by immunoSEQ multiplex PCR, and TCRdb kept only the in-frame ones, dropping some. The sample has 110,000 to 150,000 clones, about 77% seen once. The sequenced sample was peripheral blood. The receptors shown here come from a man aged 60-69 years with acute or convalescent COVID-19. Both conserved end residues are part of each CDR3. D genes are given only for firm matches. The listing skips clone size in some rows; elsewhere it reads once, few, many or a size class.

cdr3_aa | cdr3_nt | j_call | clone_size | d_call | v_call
CASSFDFSSYNEQFF | TGTGCCAGCAGCTTTGATTTTAGCTCCTACAATGAGCAGTTCTTC | TRBJ2-1 | - | - | TRBV9
CASSIGGTGKMPQHF | TGTGCCAGTAGTATCGGAGGGACAGGGAAAATGCCCCAGCATTTT | TRBJ1-5 | - | TRBD1 | TRBV19
CASSTGQGSYNEQFF | TGTGCCAGCTCAACGGGACAGGGTTCCTACAATGAGCAGTTCTTC | TRBJ2-1 | - | TRBD1 | TRBV18
CASSLGLAGGIDTQYF | TGTGCCAGCAGCTTAGGGCTAGCGGGAGGGATAGATACGCAGTATTTT | TRBJ2-3 | - | TRBD2 | TRBV7-2
CASGGGLTYEQYF | TGTGCCAGCGGGGGGGGCCTCACCTACGAGCAGTACTTC | TRBJ2-7 | - | - | TRBV7-8
CASTLVEREPGTDTQYF | TGTGCCAGCACCCTGGTTGAGCGGGAGCCGGGCACAGATACGCAGTATTTT | TRBJ2-3 | - | TRBD2 | TRBV7-9
CASSSSPGNEQFF | TGTGCCAGCAGCTCCTCGCCGGGAAATGAGCAGTTCTTC | TRBJ2-1 | few | - | TRBV7-6
CAIQTSGSGLGEQFF | TGTGCCATACAGACTAGCGGGAGTGGTCTCGGTGAGCAGTTCTTC | TRBJ2-1 | once | TRBD2 | TRBV10-3
CASSPRGSGYGYTF | TGTGCCAGCAGCCCTAGAGGTTCGGGATATGGCTACACCTTC | TRBJ1-2 | - | - | TRBV3-1/TRBV3-2
CASSLQGLGSPLHF | TGTGCCAGCAGCCTACAGGGGTTAGGATCACCCCTCCACTTT | TRBJ1-6 | - | TRBD1 | TRBV7-9
CAISESFGTGRTEAFF | TGTGCCATCAGTGAGTCTTTCGGGACAGGGAGGACTGAAGCTTTCTTT | TRBJ1-1 | - | TRBD1 | TRBV10-3
CASSYSYRGENSPLHF | TGTGCCAGCAGTTACTCGTACAGGGGGGAAAATTCACCCCTCCACTTT | TRBJ1-6 | once | TRBD1 | TRBV6-5
CASSLLQGDTYEQYF | TGTGCCAGCAGCTTACTACAGGGGGACACCTACGAGCAGTACTTC | TRBJ2-7 | - | TRBD1 | TRBV5-6
CASSQDSDRGALGEQYF | TGCGCCAGCAGCCAAGATTCAGACAGGGGTGCTCTTGGGGAGCAGTACTTC | TRBJ2-7 | - | TRBD1 | TRBV4-1
CSVDQGNYGYTF | TGCAGCGTTGACCAGGGTAACTATGGCTACACCTTC | TRBJ1-2 | - | - | TRBV29-1
CASFPQGFGEQYF | TGTGCCAGCTTCCCCCAGGGTTTCGGGGAGCAGTACTTC | TRBJ2-7 | many | - | TRBV28
CASSNGLAIQETQYF | TGTGCCAGCAGTAACGGACTAGCTATTCAAGAGACCCAGTACTTC | TRBJ2-5 | - | TRBD2 | TRBV6-5
CASSIRRLDVHEQFF | TGTGCCAGTAGTATTAGACGACTAGATGTACATGAGCAGTTCTTC | TRBJ2-1 | - | - | TRBV19
CASSSGGSQPQHF | TGTGCCAGCAGTTCAGGGGGCAGTCAGCCCCAGCATTTT | TRBJ1-5 | - | TRBD1 | TRBV28
CASSEGRTGGFEVLSYEQYF | TGTGCCAGCAGTGAGGGGAGGACAGGGGGCTTCGAGGTCCTCTCCTACGAGCAGTACTTC | TRBJ2-7 | many | TRBD1 | TRBV2
CASSRQETQYF | TGTGCCAGCAGCAGACAAGAGACCCAGTACTTC | TRBJ2-5 | once | - | TRBV6-5
CASSQGGQGGVNEQFF | TGTGCCAGCAGCCAAGGCGGGCAGGGGGGTGTCAATGAGCAGTTCTTC | TRBJ2-1 | - | - | TRBV9
CAWSKLGEVTDTQYF | TGTGCCTGGAGCAAGTTAGGGGAAGTCACAGATACGCAGTATTTT | TRBJ2-3 | - | - | TRBV30
CASSSDSGFTDTQYF | TGTGCCAGCAGTTCGGACAGCGGATTCACAGATACGCAGTATTTT | TRBJ2-3 | few | - | TRBV2